Listed below are T cell receptor beta chains from one sample, sequenced in a study of T cell repertoires in cytomegalovirus infection. No cognate antigen is known for these TCRs. TCRdb fed the reads into MiXCR, producing one record per CDR3 protein. The data show about 770,000 distinct CDR3 sequences, 25% to 35% seen once. The source material was cultured CD8+ T cells from PBMCs, sampled from culture after CMV antigen stimulation. The receptors derive from a human donor in good health (CMV status not recorded). Some clones in this sample may be carry-over from other donors' samples. Both conserved end residues are part of each CDR3. Each record gives: V gene, clone size, CDR3 protein. The size entry is marked missing in some rows and otherwise reads once, few, many or a size class.

v_gene: TRBV19; abundance: NA; CDR3aa: CASSMGHPRGLFF
v_gene: TRBV6-2/TRBV6-3; abundance: NA; CDR3aa: CASSYTGTEYYGYTF
v_gene: TRBV7-2; abundance: many; CDR3aa: CASSQRGRFTDTQYF
v_gene: TRBV13; abundance: NA; CDR3aa: CASSFRTGIEKLFF
v_gene: TRBV7-8; abundance: NA; CDR3aa: CASLSGGWGNEQFF
v_gene: TRBV9; abundance: few; CDR3aa: CASNPGGKTDTQYF
v_gene: TRBV11-2; abundance: many; CDR3aa: CASSLPGQGSYNEQFF
v_gene: TRBV6-1; abundance: few; CDR3aa: CASTDRGGSYEQYF
v_gene: TRBV7-9; abundance: few; CDR3aa: CASSFLGGTSGGFDTDTQYF
v_gene: TRBV6-2/TRBV6-3; abundance: NA; CDR3aa: CASSYTNLGEAFF
v_gene: TRBV25-1; abundance: NA; CDR3aa: CASSEGGGELFF
v_gene: TRBV7-9; abundance: NA; CDR3aa: CASSSLSGVNNEQFF
v_gene: TRBV5-4; abundance: NA; CDR3aa: CASSPDRGGFPGELFF
v_gene: TRBV20-1; abundance: NA; CDR3aa: CSATPGGGYTF
v_gene: TRBV4-2; abundance: NA; CDR3aa: CASSQDLGLAGSTDTQYF
v_gene: TRBV12-3/TRBV12-4; abundance: NA; CDR3aa: CASSLGFDTIYF
v_gene: TRBV9; abundance: NA; CDR3aa: CASSVATRRGGITDTQYF
v_gene: TRBV7-9; abundance: NA; CDR3aa: CASSHPIAGGSTDTQYF
v_gene: TRBV20-1; abundance: NA; CDR3aa: CSARDLPGANVLTF
v_gene: TRBV12-3/TRBV12-4; abundance: NA; CDR3aa: CASSWGRAGAEAFF
v_gene: TRBV27; abundance: NA; CDR3aa: CASSAGRGYTF
v_gene: TRBV6-5; abundance: once; CDR3aa: CASSHSGQKGETQYF
v_gene: TRBV7-9; abundance: few; CDR3aa: CASSPTGRMRTEAFF
v_gene: TRBV6-2/TRBV6-3; abundance: few; CDR3aa: CASSITPRSRTWETQYF
v_gene: TRBV6-2/TRBV6-3; abundance: few; CDR3aa: CASSQDGMNTEAFF
v_gene: TRBV19; abundance: NA; CDR3aa: CASSIARATEAFF
v_gene: TRBV25-1; abundance: NA; CDR3aa: CASSARKIEAVNTGELFF
v_gene: TRBV7-6; abundance: few; CDR3aa: CASSLLAGLGNEQFF
v_gene: TRBV5-1; abundance: NA; CDR3aa: CASSLLGTSGGLEDTQYF
v_gene: TRBV7-9; abundance: NA; CDR3aa: CASSLAIGPRQGAYNEQFF
v_gene: TRBV20-1; abundance: NA; CDR3aa: CSATKDSGYSDTQYF
v_gene: TRBV2; abundance: NA; CDR3aa: CASSELSKGTPYQETQYF
v_gene: TRBV6-6; abundance: NA; CDR3aa: CASSGTSGGTTDTQYF
v_gene: TRBV7-8; abundance: NA; CDR3aa: CASSEDSAYEQYF
v_gene: TRBV7-6; abundance: few; CDR3aa: CAITGGNSYEQYF
v_gene: TRBV9; abundance: NA; CDR3aa: CASSVWKVGSYNEQFF
v_gene: TRBV7-6; abundance: NA; CDR3aa: CASSLNFGGDSSYNEQFF